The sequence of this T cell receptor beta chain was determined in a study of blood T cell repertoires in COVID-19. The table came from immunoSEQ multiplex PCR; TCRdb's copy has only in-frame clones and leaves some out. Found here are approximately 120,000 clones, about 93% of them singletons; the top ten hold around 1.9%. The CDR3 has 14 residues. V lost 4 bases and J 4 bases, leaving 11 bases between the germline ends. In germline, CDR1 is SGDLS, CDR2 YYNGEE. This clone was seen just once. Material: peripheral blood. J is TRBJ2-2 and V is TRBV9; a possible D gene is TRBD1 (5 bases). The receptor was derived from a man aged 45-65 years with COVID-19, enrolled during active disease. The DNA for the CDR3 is TGTGCCAGCAGCCCCCGACAGAGCACCGGGGAGCTGTTTTTT. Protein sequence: CASSPRQSTGELFF.